These 21 T cell receptor beta chains share one sample of origin, sequenced in a study of cytomegalovirus exposure and HLA in healthy donors. The method was immunoSEQ multiplex PCR; TCRdb's version includes in-frame clones alone and lacks a portion of them. The sample shows around 150,000 clones, just over 85% of them seen only once. Sequenced sample: PBMCs. These receptor sequences come from a woman under 30 in good health and CMV-seropositive.

This clone was picked up a small number of times. The J gene is TRBJ2-5, the V gene TRBV5-4, with D unclear. The CDR3 totals 14 residues. Germline CDR1 and CDR2: SGHNT and YYREEE (reference sequence). The ends were cut back, 0 bases at V and 7 bases at J, with 13 bases in the middle. The CDR3 DNA follows: TGTGCCAGCAGCTTGGAAGTAGAGGTGGGGACCCAGTACTTC. This gives the protein CASSLEVEVGTQYF.

The rearrangement links TRBV5-4 to TRBJ1-2; D not certain. Trimming shortened V by 0 bases and J by 0 bases, and 9 bases separated the two germline ends. The CDR3 covers 15 residues. Germline V lookup: CDR1 SGHNT, CDR2 YYREEE (reference sequence). CDR3 DNA: TGTGCCAGCAGCTTGGAAGCTTGGTCTAACTATGGCTACACCTTC. Protein sequence: CASSLEAWSNYGYTF.

The gene calls are TRBV14 and TRBJ2-7; D gene ambiguous. The V gene lost 4 bases and the J gene lost 4 bases, with 8 bases spanning the gap. Germline lookup yields CDR1 SGHDN and CDR2 FVKESK. This CDR3 has 12 amino acids. Here the CDR3 reads CASSRGGYEQYF. DNA for the CDR3: TGTGCCAGCAGCCGCGGTGGATACGAGCAGTACTTC.

The V gene is TRBV7-9, the J gene TRBJ1-4, with 7 bases lining up with TRBD1. Germline V gene data show CDR1 as SEHNR and CDR2 as FQNEAQ (reference sequence). J lost 0 bases, V lost 3 bases, and 1 base had no gene match. The CDR3 has 15 residues. CDR3 DNA: TGTGCCAGCAGCTTCGGACAGGCAACTAATGAAAAACTGTTTTTT. Translation gives CASSFGQATNEKLFF. The variable domain in full, completed from reference TRBV7-9 and TRBJ1-4, reads DTGVSQNPRHKITKRGQNVTFRCDPISEHNRLYWYRQTLGQGPEFLTYFQNEAQLEKSRLLSDRFSAERPKGSFSTLEIQRTEQGDSAMYLCASSFGQATNEKLFFGSGTQLSVL.

The CDR3 DNA sequence: TGCAGTGCGGGGCTCTACAATGAGCAGTTCTTC. Protein: CSAGLYNEQFF. This sequence joins TRBV20-1 and TRBJ2-1; TRBD1 might be the D (5 bases). Deletions cut 6 bases from V and 3 bases from J, with 6 bases between. The CDR3 loop spans 11 amino acids. Germline values: CDR1 DFQATT, CDR2 SNEGSKA (reference sequence).

This chain joins TRBV6-1 and TRBJ1-5, with D perhaps TRBD1 (5 bases). This CDR3 region has 15 residues. V dropped 3 bases and J dropped 3 bases, with 12 bases sitting between them. Germline CDR1 MNHNS, CDR2 SASEGT. CDR3 in DNA: TGTGCCAGCAGTGATCCCGGGACTCTCAATCAGCCCCAGCATTTT. It specifies CASSDPGTLNQPQHF.

This chain joins TRBV27 and TRBJ2-1, with a possible D match to TRBD2 (5 bases). The V gene lost 2 bases and the J gene lost 7 bases, with 12 bases spanning the gap. CDR1 MNHEY and CDR2 SMNVEV come from the germline V gene (reference sequence). This CDR3 comprises 14 residues. The CDR3 sequence: CASSLDFPGNEQFF. Here the CDR3 DNA reads TGTGCCAGCAGTTTAGACTTCCCGGGGAATGAGCAGTTCTTC.

This clone was seen once. This chain joins TRBV5-4 and TRBJ2-1, with 9 bases identical to TRBD2. CDR1 and CDR2 from the germline V gene are SGHNT and YYREEE (reference sequence). The CDR3 is made up of 15 amino acids. Trimming at V came to 0 bases and at J to 7 bases, leaving 5 bases not matched to a gene. In nucleotides, the CDR3 is TGTGCCAGCAGCTTGGTGGCTAGCGGGACGAATGAGCAGTTCTTC. Residues: CASSLVASGTNEQFF.

This chain joins TRBV6-1 and TRBJ1-1; perhaps TRBD1 as D (6 bases). V was clipped by 6 bases and J by 2 bases, with 13 bases between them. Germline V gene lookup returns CDR1 MNHNS and CDR2 SASEGT. The CDR3 runs 14 residues. CDR3 amino acids: CASSLQGKNTEAFF. The DNA of the CDR3 is TGTGCCAGCAGCCTACAGGGAAAAAACACTGAAGCTTTCTTT.

V and J are TRBV13 and TRBJ2-1, with D perhaps TRBD2 (6 bases). There are 16 residues in the CDR3. The germline V gene has CDR1 PRHDT and CDR2 FYEKMQ (reference sequence). Between the trimmed V and J ends, which lost 5 bases and 6 bases, there was a span of 20 bases. Here the CDR3 DNA reads TGTGCCAGCAGCATACCCCCGGGGGAAGGGTCCAATGAGCAGTTCTTC. The encoded protein is CASSIPPGEGSNEQFF. Complete variable domain (other parts from reference TRBV13 and TRBJ2-1): AAGVIQSPRHLIKEKRETATLKCYPIPRHDTVYWYQQGPGQDPQFLISFYEKMQSDKGSIPDRFSAQQFSDYHSELNMSSLELGDSALYFCASSIPPGEGSNEQFFGPGTRLTVL.

The chain has TRBV7-2 and TRBJ2-7, with D perhaps TRBD1 (7 bases). V lost 4 bases, J lost 4 bases, and 11 bases lay in between. The CDR3 length is 13 residues. Germline CDR1 SGHTA, CDR2 FQGNSA. This chain's CDR3 is CASSSSGGYEQYF. In DNA form, the CDR3 reads TGTGCCAGCAGCTCTTCAGGGGGGTACGAGCAGTACTTC.

This rearrangement joins TRBV6-6 to TRBJ2-7, with a tentative D call TRBD2 (5 bases). Germline CDR1 MNHNY, CDR2 SVGAGI (reference sequence). The CDR3 runs 15 residues. Trimming left V 2 bases short and J 3 bases short, with 14 bases between. CDR3 sequence (DNA): TGTGCCAGCAGTTACGGACGGGGAGTCGGCTACGAGCAGTACTTC. This gives the protein CASSYGRGVGYEQYF.

The chain uses TRBV7-2 and TRBJ1-4; 7 nucleotides agree with TRBD1. There are 15 residues in the CDR3. With V trimmed by 5 bases and J by 7 bases, 10 bases remained unmatched. Germline lookup yields CDR1 SGHTA and CDR2 FQGNSA. The DNA for the CDR3 is TGTGCCAGCAGCCTTACCGGGACAGTCGGTGAAAAACTGTTTTTT. It translates to CASSLTGTVGEKLFF.

This rearrangement joins TRBV9 to TRBJ1-1; D gene uncertain. In germline, CDR1 is SGDLS, CDR2 YYNGEE. The V gene lost 0 bases and the J gene lost 4 bases, with 16 bases spanning the gap. The CDR3 has 16 residues. CDR3 nucleotides: TGTGCCAGCAGCGTAGTAGTCCGGGAGGGTATCACTGAAGCTTTCTTT. Protein product: CASSVVVREGITEAFF.

The chain uses TRBV4-3 and TRBJ1-2; the D gene is possibly TRBD1 (6 bases). Germline-derived CDR1 and CDR2 are LGHNA and YSLEER. Trimming shortened V by 1 base and J by 4 bases, and 10 bases separated the two germline ends. This CDR3 has 14 residues. DNA of the CDR3: TGCGCCAGCAGCCAAGCGGACAGCTCCTATGGCTACACCTTC. Translating it yields CASSQADSSYGYTF.

The V and J genes are TRBV19 and TRBJ2-2; 10 bases line up with TRBD1. Trimming removed 5 bases from V and 7 bases from J; junction bases left unmatched: 7. Germline V CDR1 and CDR2: LNHDA, SQIVND (reference sequence). CDR3 length equals 15 residues. The CDR3 DNA follows: TGTGCCAGTAGTCCGAGACAGGGGGCTGGCGGGGAGCTGTTTTTT. The encoded protein is CASSPRQGAGGELFF. The full variable domain, with the rest looked up from reference TRBV19 and TRBJ2-2, is DGGITQSPKYLFRKEGQNVTLSCEQNLNHDAMYWYRQDPGQGLRLIYYSQIVNDFQKGDIAEGYSVSREKKESFPLTVTSAQKNPTAFYLCASSPRQGAGGELFFGEGSRLTVL.

V usage is TRBV7-9 and J usage is TRBJ1-2; no reliable D call. Germline values: CDR1 SEHNR, CDR2 FQNEAQ (reference sequence). Trimming took 3 bases from V and 4 from J, leaving 9 bases between them. CDR3 length equals 13 residues. CDR3 nucleotide sequence: TGTGCCAGCAGCTTGCTGGGGAGCTATGGCTACACCTTC. Translated: CASSLLGSYGYTF.

This rearrangement joins TRBV7-8 to TRBJ2-1; 10 bases map to TRBD2. This CDR3 comprises 16 residues. CDR1 and CDR2 from the germline V gene are SGHVS and FQNEAQ. V trimming: 2 bases; J trimming: 6 bases; junction bases outside the gene matches: 7. The CDR3 is CASSLSLAGIPNEQFF. DNA for the CDR3: TGTGCCAGCAGCTTATCACTAGCGGGAATACCCAATGAGCAGTTCTTC.

This clone was found once. V and J are TRBV30 and TRBJ2-7, with 7 bases matching TRBD1. With V trimmed by 5 bases and J by 1 base, 5 bases remained unmatched. From germline, CDR1 is GTSNPN and CDR2 SVGIG (reference sequence). CDR3 size: 13 residues. This CDR3 reads CAWGRQGSYEQYF. The CDR3 DNA is TGTGCCTGGGGGAGACAGGGATCCTACGAGCAGTACTTC.

The chain carries TRBV5-4 and TRBJ2-2; 7 bases are a match to TRBD1. Trimming removed 2 bases from V and 6 bases from J; junction bases left unmatched: 10. From germline, CDR1 is SGHNT and CDR2 YYREEE (reference sequence). The CDR3 spans 16 residues. The CDR3 sequence is CASSFKGAGLAGELFF. The CDR3 DNA reads TGTGCCAGCAGCTTTAAGGGGGCAGGCCTCGCCGGGGAGCTGTTTTTT.

CDR3 DNA sequence: TGTGCCAGTAGTGGACAGGATAACTATGGCTACACCTTC. Encoded protein: CASSGQDNYGYTF. The chain carries TRBV19 and TRBJ1-2; 7 positions agree with TRBD1. This CDR3 is 13 amino acids long. Unmatched junction bases numbered 1, after V lost 5 bases and J lost 1 base. Germline V gives CDR1 LNHDA, CDR2 SQIVND (reference sequence).